One sample yielded the 32 T cell receptor beta chains listed below, sequenced in a study of human T cells and chemical hapten exposure. Time point denoted: patch test 3, about 24 weeks after DPC sensitization. Treatment meaning: therapeutic diphenylcyclopropenone sensitization with weekly scalp DPC. TCRdb itself ran the RACE reads through MiXCR, one entry per CDR3 protein. The table has 90,000 to 110,000 distinct CDR3 sequences, 30% to 35% seen once. The sequencing here drew on whole blood, taken in connection with sensitization to the hapten diphenylcyclopropenone (DPC). These receptors were collected from a man aged 40-49 years with alopecia areata. Some clones in this sample may be carry-over from other donors' samples.

The rearrangement uses TRBV30 and TRBJ1-2, with unresolved D. This CDR3 is 12 amino acids long. V was trimmed by 1 base and J by 3 bases, leaving 6 bases between them. Germline V gene sequence: CDR1 GTSNPN, CDR2 SVGIG (reference sequence). CDR3 in amino acids: CAWSGGHYGYTF. CDR3 nucleotides: TGTGCCTGGAGTGGCGGGCACTATGGCTACACCTTC.

This clonotype was counted a few times. The chain has TRBV4-1 and TRBJ1-2; tentatively, D is TRBD1 (5 bases). The V gene lost 0 bases and the J gene lost 4 bases, with 21 bases spanning the gap. Germline loops: CDR1 MGHRA, CDR2 YSYEKL. This CDR3 spans 18 amino acids. The CDR3 nucleotides read TGCGCCAGCAGCCAAGATGCGGCTGGCCTCGGGGCCCTCTATGGCTACACCTTC. Its translation: CASSQDAAGLGALYGYTF.

This chain joins TRBV20-1 and TRBJ1-1; 8 bases map to TRBD1. The germline CDR1 and CDR2 sequences are DFQATT and SNEGSKA (reference sequence). Germline trimming cut 3 bases from V and 3 bases from J; bases unmatched to any gene: 9. CDR3 length equals 15 residues. The CDR3 loop is CSASTYLDRDTEAFF. DNA of the CDR3: TGCAGTGCTAGCACCTATTTGGACAGGGACACTGAAGCTTTCTTT.

This clonotype was recorded a few times. V and J are TRBV7-8 and TRBJ2-7; the D gene is possibly TRBD1 (5 bases). The ends were cut back, 0 bases at V and 5 bases at J, with 8 bases in the middle. The CDR3 runs to 13 residues. CDR1 SGHVS and CDR2 FQNEAQ come from the germline V gene. The CDR3 sequence: CASSLAPRDEQYF. The CDR3 bases are TGTGCCAGCAGCTTAGCGCCCAGGGACGAGCAGTACTTC.

DNA for the CDR3: TGTGCCAGCAGCCATCCCGGGCTGATATCCCCCTACGAGCAGTACGTC. This gives the protein CASSHPGLISPYEQYV. The chain has TRBV3-1 and TRBJ2-7; D ambiguous. V lost 3 bases, J lost 2 bases, and 17 bases lay in between. The length of the CDR3 is 16 residues. Per germline, CDR1 LGHDT and CDR2 YNNKEL (reference sequence).

V is TRBV5-1 and J is TRBJ2-7; D is perhaps TRBD2 (6 bases). The CDR3 totals 15 residues. The germline V gene encodes CDR1 SGHRS and CDR2 YFSETQ. V lost 3 bases and J 0 bases, leaving 13 bases between the germline ends. The CDR3, as DNA: TGCGCCAGCAGCTCTGGGACTGGCCGCTCCTACGAGCAGTACGTC. Translating gives CASSSGTGRSYEQYV.

The chain joins TRBV27 to TRBJ2-3; a possible D gene is TRBD2 (6 bases). Trimming cost V 6 bases and J 3 bases, with 13 bases left between them. This CDR3 has 14 residues. Germline-derived CDR1 and CDR2 are MNHEY and SMNVEV (reference sequence). CDR3: CASRKVGGTDTQYF. In nucleotides, the CDR3 is TGTGCCAGCAGAAAAGTTGGGGGGACAGATACGCAGTATTTT.

The chain combines TRBV29-1 with TRBJ1-1; D uncertain. Trimming removed 1 base at V and 8 bases at J, with 8 bases between. Germline V CDR1 and CDR2: SQVTM, ANQGSEA. The CDR3 is made up of 11 amino acids. DNA of the CDR3: TGCAGCGTTGAAGCCCCTGGGGAAGCTTTCTTT. It is translated as CSVEAPGEAFF.

There are a few counts of this clonotype. V usage is TRBV11-2 and J usage is TRBJ2-3; unclear D gene. Germline values: CDR1 SGHAT, CDR2 FQNNGV. With 5 bases removed from V and 0 bases from J, the gap between germline ends came to 9 bases. CDR3 length equals 14 residues. The CDR3 sequence: CASSPTSSTDTQYF. In DNA form, the CDR3 reads TGTGCCAGCAGCCCCACTTCTAGCACAGATACGCAGTATTTT.

The chain couples TRBV12-3 or TRBV12-4 to TRBJ2-7; 11 bases fit TRBD1. Trimming removed 5 bases from V and 6 bases from J; junction bases left unmatched: 6. This CDR3 region has 14 residues. CDR3 bases: TGTGCCAGCAGTGGACAGGGGGCCTCTAGCGAGCAGTACGTC. This encodes CASSGQGASSEQYV.

CDR3 sequence reads: CASSSQGGDTGELFF. CDR3 sequence (DNA): TGTGCCAGCAGTTCACAGGGGGGAGACACCGGGGAGCTGTTTTTT. J is TRBJ2-2 and V is TRBV6-1; TRBD1 agrees at 8 bases. Germline lookup yields CDR1 MNHNS and CDR2 SASEGT. Trimming removed 5 bases from V and 3 bases from J; junction bases left unmatched: 5. This CDR3 is 15 amino acids long.

The table lists this clonotype with a few counts. The chain recombines TRBV6-2 or TRBV6-3 with TRBJ2-3; D remains ambiguous. The V gene lost 10 bases and the J gene lost 3 bases, with 17 bases spanning the gap. Germline V gene sequence: CDR1 MNHEY, CDR2 SVGEGT. CDR3 length: 14 amino acids. In nucleotides, the CDR3 is TGTGCCACCAAAGGGTCCACTTTTACAGATACGCAGTATTTT. Translating it yields CATKGSTFTDTQYF.

The chain recombines TRBV4-3 with TRBJ1-6, with D unclear. This CDR3 is 13 amino acids long. Trimming pared 1 base from V and 5 bases from J, leaving 3 bases between. Germline assignment: CDR1 LGHNA and CDR2 YSLEER. The CDR3 is CASSQVHNSPLHF. The CDR3 coding sequence is TGCGCCAGCAGCCAAGTCCATAATTCACCCCTCCACTTT.

V usage is TRBV9 and J usage is TRBJ1-1, with D possibly being TRBD1 (5 bases). CDR1 and CDR2 from the germline V gene are SGDLS and YYNGEE. Trimming left V 0 bases short and J 8 bases short, with 11 bases between. The CDR3 sequence is 13 residues long. The DNA of the CDR3 is TGTGCCAGCAGCGTAGGGGGGAGCTTCGAAGCTTTCTTT. As protein: CASSVGGSFEAFF.

The chain couples TRBV21-1 to TRBJ2-1; the table's D call, TRBD2, was not checked against the DNA. TRBV21-1 corresponds to a pseudogene. CDR3 length equals 13 residues. The CDR3 DNA reads as TGTGCAGGAGCGGGAGTCTCCTACAATGAGCAGTTCTTC. This sequence encodes CAGAGVSYNEQFF.

There are a few counts of this clonotype. This chain uses TRBV25-1 with TRBJ2-3, with 11 positions matching TRBD1. Germline V gene data show CDR1 as MGHDK and CDR2 as SYGVNS. This CDR3 has 18 amino acids. The trim removed 1 base at V and 1 base at J, leaving 7 bases unmatched. DNA for the CDR3: TGTGCCAGCAGTGAATTGAATTGGGGACAGGGGGGCACAGATACGCAGTATTTT. Its translation is CASSELNWGQGGTDTQYF. The full variable domain, rest sourced from reference TRBV25-1 and TRBJ2-3, is EADIYQTPRYLVIGTGKKITLECSQTMGHDKMYWYQQDPGMELHLIHYSYGVNSTEKGDLSSESTVSRIRTEHFPLTLESARPSHTSQYLCASSELNWGQGGTDTQYFGPGTRLTVL.

V usage is TRBV18 and J usage is TRBJ1-1; 9 nucleotides align to TRBD1. With V trimmed by 6 bases and J by 3 bases, 2 bases remained unmatched. Looked up from germline, CDR1 is KGHSH and CDR2 is LQKENI. The CDR3 is made up of 13 amino acids. In DNA, the CDR3 is TGTGCCAGCTCCCGGGACAGGGACACTGAAGCTTTCTTT. This codes for CASSRDRDTEAFF.

This clonotype was seen more than once but under ten times. This chain's CDR3 is CASSQGGIVRAFSYNEQFF. DNA of the CDR3: TGTGCCAGCAGCCAAGGGGGCATCGTAAGGGCCTTCTCCTACAATGAGCAGTTCTTC. The chain couples TRBV3-1 to TRBJ2-1, with D possibly matching TRBD1 (5 bases). V lost 1 base and J 0 bases, leaving 19 bases between the germline ends. The length of the CDR3 is 19 residues. Per germline, CDR1 LGHDT and CDR2 YNNKEL (reference sequence).

This clonotype has just a few counts. The chain couples TRBV5-1 to TRBJ2-7, with 12 bases lining up with TRBD1. The CDR3 covers 16 residues. Germline V gene sequence: CDR1 SGHRS, CDR2 YFSETQ. Trimming at V came to 4 bases and at J to 6 bases, leaving 11 bases not matched to a gene. The CDR3 nucleotides are TGCGCCAGCAGCCGAGGAACGGGACAGGGGGCGATCGAGCAGTACTTC. Translating it yields CASSRGTGQGAIEQYF. The variable domain in full, completed from reference TRBV5-1 and TRBJ2-7, reads KAGVTQTPRYLIKTRGQQVTLSCSPISGHRSVSWYQQTPGQGLQFLFEYFSETQRNKGNFPGRFSGRQFSNSRSEMNVSTLELGDSALYLCASSRGTGQGAIEQYFGPGTRLTVT.

This clonotype has a handful of counts. The chain uses TRBV2 and TRBJ2-3; D remains ambiguous. The germline CDR1 and CDR2 sequences are SNHLY and FYNNEI. CDR3 size: 12 residues. The V end was cut by 11 bases, the J end by 2 bases, with 11 bases between. The CDR3 is CAVRVATDTQYF. CDR3 coding DNA: TGTGCCGTCCGGGTTGCCACAGATACGCAGTATTTT.

The chain carries TRBV7-2 and TRBJ2-7; 7 bases are shared with TRBD1. CDR3 length: 14 amino acids. V lost 1 base and J lost 7; bases outside the gene matches: 7. Germline V gene sequence: CDR1 SGHTA, CDR2 FQGNSA. CDR3 nucleotide sequence: TGTGCCAGCAGCTTAGTGACAGGGTTGAGGGAGCAGTACTTC. Translation: CASSLVTGLREQYF.

V and J are TRBV28 and TRBJ2-3; 11 bases are shared with TRBD1. This CDR3 is built from 16 residues. The V and J ends lost 5 bases and 3 bases, in that order; junction bases with no gene match: 7. Germline CDR1 and CDR2: MDHEN and SYDVKM. CDR3 amino acids: CASSLRTGGATDTQYF. Written as DNA, the CDR3 is TGTGCCAGCAGTCTCCGGACAGGGGGCGCGACAGATACGCAGTATTTT.

This clonotype came up a few times. The chain has TRBV6-6 and TRBJ2-5, with D maybe TRBD2 (6 bases). Trimming shortened V by 5 bases and J by 1 base, and 14 bases separated the two germline ends. The germline V gene encodes CDR1 MNHNY and CDR2 SVGAGI (reference sequence). The CDR3 covers 15 residues. Here the CDR3 DNA reads TGTGCCAGCAGTCGGGGGACGGGTCCCCAAGAGACCCAGTACTTC. Amino acid sequence: CASSRGTGPQETQYF.

This clonotype is a singleton in its sample. The chain uses TRBV24-1 and TRBJ2-2; 12 bases line up with TRBD1. The CDR3 runs to 15 residues. With 11 bases clipped from V and 4 bases from J, the junction kept 7 bases outside the gene matches. Germline CDR1 is KGHDR and CDR2 is SFDVKD. Here the CDR3 DNA reads TGTGCCATCTCCGGGACAGGGGGCAGCACCGGGGAGCTGTTTTTT. It encodes CAISGTGGSTGELFF.

This CDR3 reads CASSRTGDEQFF. The DNA for the CDR3 is TGTGCCAGCAGCCGGACAGGGGATGAGCAGTTCTTC. The V gene is TRBV7-9, the J gene TRBJ2-1; 9 bases match TRBD1. V shed 5 bases, J shed 8 bases, and the junction held 1 base outside the gene matches. This CDR3 has 12 residues. The germline CDR1 and CDR2 sequences are SEHNR and FQNEAQ (reference sequence).

The V gene is TRBV29-1, the J gene TRBJ1-5; D is ambiguous. CDR1 SQVTM and CDR2 ANQGSEA come from the germline V gene. The CDR3 is 13 residues long. The germline V and J ends were trimmed by 0 bases and 6 bases, with 9 bases remaining between them. This CDR3 is CSVEEIQGQPQHF. CDR3 bases: TGCAGCGTTGAAGAGATACAAGGTCAGCCCCAGCATTTT.

CDR3 loop: CASSSQDSAEQYF. The CDR3 bases are TGTGCCAGCAGCTCCCAGGACAGTGCCGAGCAGTACTTC. The V call is TRBV7-2, the J call TRBJ2-7, with D perhaps TRBD1 (6 bases). The CDR3 runs to 13 residues. The V and J ends lost 4 bases and 6 bases respectively, with 13 bases between them. Germline V CDR1 and CDR2: SGHTA, FQGNSA.

This clonotype was picked up a small number of times. This chain links TRBV5-1 with TRBJ1-6; 7 bases are a match to TRBD1. Trimming removed 0 bases from V and 6 bases from J; junction bases left unmatched: 3. CDR3 length equals 15 residues. CDR1 and CDR2 (germline): SGHRS, YFSETQ. CDR3: CASSLAAGGNSPLHF. As DNA, the CDR3 is TGCGCCAGCAGCTTGGCGGCAGGGGGTAATTCACCCCTCCACTTT.

V is TRBV21-1 and J is TRBJ1-5; TRBD1 is the table's D call, not checked against the DNA. TRBV21-1 is shown as a pseudogene. The CDR3 is 16 residues long. CDR3 loop: CASNTFKDRNNQPQHF. The CDR3 nucleotides read TGTGCCAGCAACACCTTTAAGGACAGGAACAATCAGCCCCAGCATTTT.

The chain carries TRBV29-1 and TRBJ2-7, with a tentative D call TRBD1 (5 bases). V was clipped by 5 bases and J by 3 bases, with 29 bases between them. The germline gives CDR1 SQVTM, CDR2 ANQGSEA. The CDR3 length is 18 residues. CDR3 amino acids: CSVTPLMPGSAKYYEQYF. The CDR3 DNA reads TGCAGCGTTACTCCCCTCATGCCAGGGTCTGCGAAGTACTACGAGCAGTACTTC.

This chain links TRBV6-6 with TRBJ2-1; TRBD2 matches 10 bases. Germline V gene data show CDR1 as MNHNY and CDR2 as SVGAGI (reference sequence). Trimming took 7 bases from V and 6 from J; bases not matched to a gene: 15. This CDR3 is 17 amino acids long. The CDR3 reads CASTALGPGLAINEQFF. CDR3 DNA: TGTGCCAGCACCGCACTGGGGCCGGGACTAGCGATCAATGAGCAGTTCTTC.

In its sample, this clonotype was seen a few times. The chain joins TRBV12-3 or TRBV12-4 to TRBJ2-2, with a possible D match to TRBD2 (5 bases). Trimming took 7 bases from V and 0 from J, leaving 18 bases between them. The CDR3 spans 17 residues. The CDR3 sequence is CASTGLLGWTNTGELFF. CDR3 nucleotides: TGTGCCAGCACCGGACTCCTCGGGTGGACGAACACCGGGGAGCTGTTTTTT.